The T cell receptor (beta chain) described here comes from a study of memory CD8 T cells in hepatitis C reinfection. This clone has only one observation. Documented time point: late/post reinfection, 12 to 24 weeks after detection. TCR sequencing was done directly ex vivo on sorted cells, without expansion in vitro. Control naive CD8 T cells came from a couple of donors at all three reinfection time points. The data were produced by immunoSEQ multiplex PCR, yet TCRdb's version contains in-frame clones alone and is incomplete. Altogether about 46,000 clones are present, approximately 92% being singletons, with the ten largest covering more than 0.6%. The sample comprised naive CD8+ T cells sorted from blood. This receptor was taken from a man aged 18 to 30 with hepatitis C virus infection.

The CDR3 nucleotides read TGCGCCAGCTCCCCGGGGGACCTAACCTACAATGAGCAGTTCTTC. This sequence encodes CASSPGDLTYNEQFF. The V call is TRBV5-1, the J call TRBJ2-1; TRBD2 might be the D (6 bases). Germline-derived CDR1 and CDR2 are SGHRS and YFSETQ. The CDR3 totals 15 residues. Trimming cost V 7 bases and J 2 bases, with 16 bases left between them.